This TCR beta chain was documented in a study of cytotoxic CD8 clonotypes in ibrutinib-treated CLL. Study-level points and caveats: Sampling times, which were not matched between the groups, differed between sustained-remission patients and progressing patients. Clonality climbed at ibrutinib response, then dropped toward baseline at progression.

Assay: immunoSEQ multiplex PCR; the TCRdb copy retains only in-frame clones and omits some. The data contain roughly 300,000 clones, more than 70% of them singletons. As concerns this clone: Its antigen is undetermined.

The CDR3 has 15 amino acids. Per the germline V gene, CDR1 is LNHDA and CDR2 is SQIVND (reference sequence). V lost 5 bases and J 6 bases, leaving 20 bases between the germline ends. The rearrangement links TRBV19 to TRBJ2-7; TRBD1 or TRBD2 may be the D gene (5 bases each). This specimen consisted of PBMCs, obtained at disease progression, from a patient treated with ibrutinib. The sequence was collected from a human donor with chronic lymphocytic leukemia. CDR3 in amino acids: CASSLVGRRFSEQYF. In nucleotides, the CDR3 is TGTGCCAGTAGTCTGGTGGGACGGAGGTTCTCCGAGCAGTACTTC.